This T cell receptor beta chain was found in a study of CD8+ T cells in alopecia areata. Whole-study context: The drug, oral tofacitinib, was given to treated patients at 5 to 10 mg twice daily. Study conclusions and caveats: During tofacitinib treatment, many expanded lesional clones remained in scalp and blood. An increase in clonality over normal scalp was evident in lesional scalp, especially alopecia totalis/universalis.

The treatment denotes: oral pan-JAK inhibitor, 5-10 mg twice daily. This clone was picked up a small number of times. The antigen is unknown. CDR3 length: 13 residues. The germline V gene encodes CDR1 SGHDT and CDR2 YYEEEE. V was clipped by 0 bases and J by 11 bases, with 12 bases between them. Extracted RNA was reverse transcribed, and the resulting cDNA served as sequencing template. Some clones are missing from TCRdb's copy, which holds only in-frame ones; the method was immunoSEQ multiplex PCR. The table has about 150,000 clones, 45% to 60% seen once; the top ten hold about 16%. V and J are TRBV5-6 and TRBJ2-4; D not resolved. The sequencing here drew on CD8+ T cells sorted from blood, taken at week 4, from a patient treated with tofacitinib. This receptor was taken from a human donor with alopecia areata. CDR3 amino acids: CASSLVLVRVQYF. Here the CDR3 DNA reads TGTGCCAGCAGCTTGGTTCTGGTTAGGGTTCAGTACTTC. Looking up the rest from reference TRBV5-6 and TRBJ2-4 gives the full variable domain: DAGVTQSPTHLIKTRGQQVTLRCSPKSGHDTVSWYQQALGQGPQFIFQYYEEEERQRGNFPDRFSGHQFPNYSSELNVNALLLGDSALYLCASSLVLVRVQYFGAGTRLSVL.